The present T cell receptor (beta chain) was sequenced within a study of shared T cell receptors in the human thymus. CDR1 and CDR2 from the germline V gene are MNHEY and SMNVEV (reference sequence). The CDR3 spans 15 residues. V lost 4 bases, J lost 2 bases, and 15 bases lay in between. Sequencing used immunoSEQ multiplex PCR; TCRdb keeps in-frame clones, though not all of them. The sample shows 640,000 or so clones, more than 75% of them seen only once. The same data also contributed to another study, on human thymus T cells.

The material sequenced was thymocytes. J is TRBJ2-7 and V is TRBV27, with TRBD1 as a possible D gene (6 bases). This receptor was identified in a boy under three years old with a congenital heart defect. The CDR3 DNA follows: TGTGCCAGCAGTTCCAGGGGAATTCAGGCCTACGAGCAGTACTTC. This translates into CASSSRGIQAYEQYF.